Listed below are T cell receptor beta chains from one sample, sequenced in a study of blood T cell repertoires in COVID-19. Method: immunoSEQ multiplex PCR; TCRdb's copy keeps in-frame clones and lacks some. Among some 270,000 clones listed, about nine tenths were seen once. Material for sequencing was PBMCs or T cells enriched from blood (not recorded which). These receptors were taken from a woman in her twenties or thirties with acute COVID-19. CDR3s include the opening cysteine and the closing phenylalanine or tryptophan. A D gene is named only where the DNA matches it firmly. Size values are once, few and many counts, or a class for expanded clones, and some rows have none.

D gene	J gene	V gene	clone size	CDR3 DNA	CDR3 protein
NA	TRBJ2-7	TRBV27	once	TGTGCCAGCAGTTTTTCCGGTTATTACGAGCAGTACTTC	CASSFSGYYEQYF
NA	TRBJ2-3	TRBV10-2	NA	TGCGCCAGCAGTAAGCCTGAGCCCTTATTGGATACGCAGTATTTT	CASSKPEPLLDTQYF
NA	TRBJ2-1	TRBV9	NA	TGTGCCAGCAGCGTAGCAGGGAACCATGAGCAGTTCTTC	CASSVAGNHEQFF
NA	TRBJ2-7	TRBV14	NA	TGTGCCAGCAGCCAAACAGACAGGCCGTCCTACGAGCAGTACTTC	CASSQTDRPSYEQYF
NA	TRBJ2-7	TRBV7-6	NA	TGTGCCAGCAGCCCCCGTGACAGGAGCTCCTACGAGCAGTACTTC	CASSPRDRSSYEQYF
TRBD1	TRBJ2-1	TRBV10-1	NA	TGCGCCAGCAGCAGACAGGGAGAGCAGTTCTTC	CASSRQGEQFF
NA	TRBJ2-4	TRBV2	NA	TGTGCCAGCAGTGAGCTGACAGTGTTGGACATTCAGTACTTC	CASSELTVLDIQYF
NA	TRBJ2-5	TRBV6-5	NA	TGTGCCAGCAGTTACCTTGGGGCCGGAGAGACCCAGTACTTC	CASSYLGAGETQYF
NA	TRBJ2-7	TRBV28	NA	TGTGCCAGCAGTTTAGCGCAGTTCCAGGTGGGCGAGCAGTACTTC	CASSLAQFQVGEQYF
NA	TRBJ1-4	TRBV28	NA	TGTGCCAGCAGCTATTTGGGGGAGGTCAGTGAAAAACTGTTTTTT	CASSYLGEVSEKLFF
NA	TRBJ2-1	TRBV28	NA	TGTGCCAGCAGTTTATCCGCCTGGAGCTCCTACAATGAGCAGTTCTTC	CASSLSAWSSYNEQFF
NA	TRBJ1-4	TRBV7-8	NA	TGTGCCAGCAGCTTATGGGGGCGGGCTAATGAAAAACTGTTTTTT	CASSLWGRANEKLFF
NA	TRBJ1-5	TRBV18	NA	TGTGCCAGCTCACCGGAGTCAGGGGCTCAGCCCCAGCATTTT	CASSPESGAQPQHF
NA	TRBJ2-7	TRBV4-3	NA	TGCGCCAGCAGCCAAGATAAAAGTCTTAGCGGAAGCTCCTACGAGCAGTACTTC	CASSQDKSLSGSSYEQYF
NA	TRBJ2-5	TRBV7-9	NA	TGTGCCAGCAGCACCGCCCTCACGGGCCAAGAGACCCAGTACTTC	CASSTALTGQETQYF
TRBD2	TRBJ2-3	TRBV6-6	NA	TGTGCCAGCAGCCGACTAGCGGGAGCGGGTGCAGATACGCAGTATTTT	CASSRLAGAGADTQYF